This TCR beta chain is from a study of blood T cell repertoires in COVID-19. Across the whole study: Acute and convalescent COVID-19 specimens originated in the United States, Italy and Spain. PBMCs, B-cell-depleted T cells, or T cells were the source of the cDNA or gDNA that made up the material.

Either two negative PCRs, clearance, or symptom resolution qualified Cohort 3 donors as recovered. V was pared by 3 bases and J by 1 base, with 4 bases between. CDR1 and CDR2 (germline): MNHNS, SASEGT. This CDR3 comprises 13 residues. Sequencing used immunoSEQ multiplex PCR; TCRdb keeps in-frame clones, though not all of them. The sample consists of 300,000 to 400,000 clones, more than 75% of them appearing once. The TCR was taken from a young woman who had recovered from COVID-19. Specimen: PBMCs or T cells enriched from blood (not recorded which). The rearrangement uses TRBV6-1 and TRBJ2-4; D unresolved. The DNA for the CDR3 is TGTGCCAGCAGTGACAGGGCCAAAAACATTCAGTACTTC. This gives the protein CASSDRAKNIQYF.